The subject of this entry is one TCR beta chain. The data belong to a study of T cells in Graves' hyperthyroidism and ophthalmopathy. The CDR3 sequence is 12 residues long. V was pared by 4 bases and J by 6 bases, with 6 bases between. Germline V gene data show CDR1 as SGHDN and CDR2 as FVKESK. TCR beta CDR3 regions were amplified from RNA. Initially, a first-round RT-PCR of the TCR CDR3 employed the HTBI primer set. TCRdb redid the calling of the multiplex PCR reads with MiXCR, one entry per CDR3 protein. The data show around 23,000 distinct CDR3 sequences, less than 65% seen once. The chain has TRBV14 and TRBJ2-2; D not certain. This TCR was sampled from a middle-aged woman with Graves' hyperthyroidism that later progressed to Graves' ophthalmopathy. Sequencing input: blood. DNA of the CDR3: TGTGCCAGCAGCCCTACCCCCGGGGAGCTGTTTTTT. Translating it yields CASSPTPGELFF.